Listed below are T cell receptor beta chains from one sample, sequenced in a study of cytomegalovirus exposure and HLA in healthy donors. Profiling relied on immunoSEQ multiplex PCR, and the TCRdb table lists in-frame clones only, not all of them. The sample carries under 40,000 clones, 81% recorded once. The sample consisted of PBMCs. All receptors come from a woman in her thirties or forties in good health and CMV-seronegative. CDR3s include the opening cysteine and the closing phenylalanine or tryptophan. The D gene is left open where the match is weak. For some rows the clone size is stated as once, few or many, or as a class when expanded; others skip it.

j_call,clone_size,d_call,v_call,cdr3_aa,cdr3_nt
TRBJ2-1,-,TRBD2,TRBV4-1,CASSPRRGLAGQSSYNEQFF,TGCGCCAGCAGCCCCAGGAGGGGACTAGCGGGGCAGAGCTCCTACAATGAGCAGTTCTTC
TRBJ2-7,-,-,TRBV10-3,CAISESPPGFGEQYF,TGTGCCATCAGTGAGTCACCTCCAGGGTTTGGCGAGCAGTACTTC
TRBJ1-2,-,-,TRBV5-1,CASSWVGAINYGYTF,TGCGCCAGCAGCTGGGTAGGGGCTATAAACTATGGCTACACCTTC
TRBJ1-6,-,TRBD1,TRBV6-6,CASSPGQNNSPLHF,TGTGCCAGCAGTCCGGGACAGAACAATTCACCCCTCCACTTT
TRBJ2-5,-,TRBD1,TRBV2,CASSPRTGLETQYF,TGTGCCAGCAGTCCCCGGACAGGGTTAGAGACCCAGTACTTC
TRBJ2-2,-,TRBD2,TRBV9,CASTSGGDGELFF,TGTGCCAGCACCTCGGGGGGGGACGGGGAGCTGTTTTTT
TRBJ1-3,-,-,TRBV29-1,CSVVQNLGNTIYF,TGCAGCGTTGTACAGAACCTAGGAAACACCATATATTTT
TRBJ2-3,-,TRBD1,TRBV5-1,CASSLAQGQGMKDTQYF,TGCGCCAGCAGCTTGGCCCAGGGACAGGGTATGAAAGATACGCAGTATTTT
TRBJ1-4,-,TRBD1,TRBV7-9,CASSRQGTKLFF,TGTGCCAGCAGTCGACAGGGGACAAAACTGTTTTTT
TRBJ2-3,-,TRBD2,TRBV4-2,CASSRSPAGGTDTQYF,TGTGCCAGCAGCCGCTCCCCTGCGGGGGGCACAGATACGCAGTATTTT
TRBJ1-5,-,-,TRBV7-9,CASSQGGQPQHF,TGTGCCAGCAGCCAGGGAGGGCAGCCCCAGCATTTT
TRBJ1-2,once,TRBD1,TRBV4-3,CASSQERPQGAANYGYTF,TGCGCCAGCAGCCAAGAAAGACCCCAGGGGGCCGCTAACTATGGCTACACCTTC
TRBJ2-7,-,TRBD1,TRBV27,CASSRQGPYEQYF,TGTGCCAGCAGCAGACAGGGCCCCTACGAGCAGTACTTC
TRBJ2-1,-,-,TRBV15,CATSRDSGSYNEQFF,TGTGCCACCAGCAGAGATTCGGGTTCCTACAATGAGCAGTTCTTC
TRBJ1-4,-,TRBD1,TRBV6-5,CASSYSTGVGNEKLFF,TGTGCCAGCAGTTACTCCACAGGGGTCGGTAATGAAAAACTGTTTTTT
TRBJ2-3,-,-,TRBV5-6,CASSLWSGDTQYF,TGTGCCAGCAGCCTATGGAGCGGGGATACGCAGTATTTT
TRBJ1-1,-,-,TRBV2,CASRLREPTEAFF,TGTGCCAGCAGACTACGGGAGCCCACTGAAGCTTTCTTT
TRBJ2-7,-,TRBD1,TRBV6-1,CASSGDRSSYEQYF,TGTGCCAGCAGCGGGGACAGGAGCTCCTACGAGCAGTACTTC
TRBJ1-6,-,-,TRBV5-6,CASSLGHRVANSPLHF,TGTGCCAGCAGCTTGGGGCACAGGGTGGCCAATTCACCCCTCCACTTT
TRBJ2-1,-,-,TRBV9,CASSVDWDIYNEQFF,TGTGCCAGCAGCGTAGATTGGGACATATACAATGAGCAGTTCTTC
TRBJ2-5,-,-,TRBV18,CASSPPGLGETQYF,TGTGCCAGCTCACCACCCGGCCTAGGAGAGACCCAGTACTTC
TRBJ1-2,-,-,TRBV6-5,CASSYSIGGNYGYTF,TGTGCCAGCAGTTACTCGATCGGGGGGAACTATGGCTACACCTTC
TRBJ2-3,-,TRBD2,TRBV29-1,CSVGGLAGHTSTDTQYF,TGCAGCGTTGGCGGACTAGCGGGACACACTAGCACAGATACGCAGTATTTT
TRBJ1-4,-,-,TRBV5-1,CASSLVGVREKLFF,TGCGCCAGCAGCTTGGTAGGGGTACGGGAAAAACTGTTTTTT
TRBJ2-1,-,-,TRBV4-3,CASSQGVGSSYNEQFF,TGCGCCAGCAGCCAAGGAGTAGGGAGCTCCTACAATGAGCAGTTCTTC
TRBJ2-1,-,TRBD1,TRBV18,CASSPGQGGNEQFF,TGTGCCAGCTCACCCGGACAGGGGGGGAATGAGCAGTTCTTC
TRBJ1-5,-,-,TRBV6-6,CASSPGAGNQPQHF,TGTGCCAGCAGTCCAGGGGCTGGTAATCAGCCCCAGCATTTT
TRBJ1-5,-,-,TRBV29-1,CSVVEGGQPQHF,TGCAGCGTTGTGGAGGGCGGACAGCCCCAGCATTTT
TRBJ1-1,-,-,TRBV7-2,CASSSGQPTAEAFF,TGTGCCAGCAGCTCCGGACAGCCAACGGCTGAAGCTTTCTTT
TRBJ2-7,-,TRBD1,TRBV7-8,CASSSGQGGYEQYF,TGTGCCAGCAGCTCGGGACAGGGAGGCTACGAGCAGTACTTC
TRBJ2-2,-,TRBD1,TRBV4-3,CASKGQIGELFF,TGCGCCAGCAAGGGACAGATCGGGGAGCTGTTTTTT